This TCR beta chain was sequenced during a study of identical twins. A universal primer site came from template switching; cDNA carried unique molecular identifiers. Each CDR3 protein gets one entry after TCRdb re-called the 5' RACE reads with MiXCR. The sample holds about 530,000 distinct CDR3 sequences, 20% to 25% seen once. CDR3 length: 16 amino acids. V shed 4 bases and J shed 0 bases, with 15 bases lying between them. Germline values: CDR1 SGHRS, CDR2 YFSETQ. These same records also appear under a second study, on yellow fever vaccine responses in identical twins. From that report: Reported findings indicate that twins' vaccine T cell responses seemed partially convergent, partially personalized.

The genes are TRBV5-1 and TRBJ2-3; possible D gene TRBD2, 5 bases. This TCR was recovered from a woman younger than 35 in good health. The material sequenced was CD4+ T cells sorted from blood. CDR3 coding DNA: TGCGCCAGCAGCCGGAGCGGACTTCCCAGCACAGATACGCAGTATTTT. It is translated as CASSRSGLPSTDTQYF.